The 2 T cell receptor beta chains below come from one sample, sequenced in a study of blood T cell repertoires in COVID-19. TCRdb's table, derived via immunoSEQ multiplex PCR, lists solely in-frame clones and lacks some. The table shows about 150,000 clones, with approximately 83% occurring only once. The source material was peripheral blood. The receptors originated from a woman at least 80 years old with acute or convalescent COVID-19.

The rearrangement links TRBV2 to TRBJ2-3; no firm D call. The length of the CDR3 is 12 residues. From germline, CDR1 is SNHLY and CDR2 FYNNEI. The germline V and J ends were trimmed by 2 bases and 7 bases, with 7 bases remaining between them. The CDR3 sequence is CASSEMSNTQYF. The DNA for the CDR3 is TGTGCCAGCAGTGAAATGTCAAATACGCAGTATTTT. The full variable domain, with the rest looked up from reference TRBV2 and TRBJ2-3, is EPEVTQTPSHQVTQMGQEVILRCVPISNHLYFYWYRQILGQKVEFLVSFYNNEISEKSEIFDDQFSVERPDGSNFTLKIRSTKLEDSAMYFCASSEMSNTQYFGPGTRLTVL.

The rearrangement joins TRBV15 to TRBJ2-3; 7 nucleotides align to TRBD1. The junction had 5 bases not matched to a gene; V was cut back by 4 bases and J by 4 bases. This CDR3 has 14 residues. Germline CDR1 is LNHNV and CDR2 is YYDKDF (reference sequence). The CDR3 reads CATSIHRGADTQYF. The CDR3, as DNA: TGTGCCACCAGCATCCACAGGGGCGCAGATACGCAGTATTTT.